This TCR beta chain was profiled in a study of shared clonotypes between healthy human individuals (dated by TCRdb to about 2020). With regard to the full study: Three men and two women, aged 18 to 49 years, made up the cohort. For each donor, CD4 naive and CD4 memory were each given three plates, CD8 naive was given two plates, and CD8 memory was given one plate. Blood TCR repertoires of about five healthy adults were deeply sequenced to estimate repertoire size and the extent of clonotype sharing between individuals. To increase sequencing depth and limit assay-specific biases, different laboratories used diverse techniques to prepare libraries and sequence TCR repertoires. Per donor, leukapheresis produced somewhere between about 0.94 and 9.5 billion PBMCs. Summary of the overall study and its limitations: Approximately 4.8% of naive CD4, approximately 3.7% of naive CD8, roughly 2.4% of memory CD4, and less than 0.45% of memory CD8 clonotypes were shared across a few donors. Pairwise subsampling led to the expectation that sequencing depth would affect the degree of clonotype sharing among donors. Rarefaction of sorted-subset datasets indicated incomplete sequencing despite the large sequencing depth. The small number of donors limited the genetic and exposure-history diversity represented. Compared with non-shared clonotypes, the clonotypes found in all four sorted-subset donors had higher generation probabilities. Naive subsets generally had larger estimated clonotype richness than memory subsets. Sampling was limited to blood, and TCR repertoires in tissue likely differ from TCR repertoires in blood.

Based on the germline V gene, the CDR1 and CDR2 sequences are SGHTS and YDEGEE. From V the trimming removes 3 bases and from J it removes 4 bases, while the gene matches leave 8 bases of the junction unaccounted for. From the cysteine through the phenylalanine, the CDR3 covers 15 amino acids. Only the CDR3 region is kept as DNA, spanning 45 bases read in frame from base 1. Using the deep immunoSEQ assay, multiplex PCR amplified TCR CDR3 regions from genomic DNA. Extracted genomic DNA from each cell subset was spread evenly across all wells of several immunoSEQ 96-well plates, with each plate serving as a replicate. For sorted subsets, each replicate PCR was loaded with 200 ng genomic DNA, equivalent to 30,000 to 35,000 T cell genomes. Purified libraries were measured with a Qubit 3.0 fluorometer, size-checked on a Bioanalyzer 2100, and measured again with the KAPA Library Quantification kit. A separate single-read 150-cycle Illumina NextSeq 550 flow cell was used to sequence each immunoSEQ 96-well plate. The authors' pipeline ran thus. The immunoSEQ output contained only junctional sequences without quality scores, so filtering could not match that applied to full-length reads. Sequences were annotated with PyIR, a Python wrapper for IgBLAST v1.9, and V/J genes and CDR3 were assigned using IMGT germline references. Reads were removed for weak V/J assignments (E-value above 1e-6), missing CDR3, stop codons, out-of-frame junctions, or ambiguous translated residues. V3J clonotypes were defined as sequences sharing an identical inferred V gene, J gene, and CDR3 amino acid sequence. Percentage overlap between repertoires was computed as shared unique clonotypes divided by the size of the smaller repertoire. Three approaches were used to assess repertoire richness: RTK rarefaction, the Chao1 estimator, and Recon v2.1 estimates of unobserved clonotypes. Generation probabilities were computed with OLGA for all TCRbeta clonotypes obtained by the gDNA method from four donors. Here the immuneACCESS table is served through TCRdb, limited to in-frame sequences with V and J called. Missing clones are a known gap in these copies; in checked studies unresolved V genes cover under half, and the rest lacks a known reason. V and J calls and clone size come straight from that table; D and trimming were deduced from the DNA. This sample gives over a million clones in total; about 75% of them show up just once. The top ten constitute around 1.4% of the sample.

Healthy HIV-negative adults with no recently reported acute infections or vaccinations were included as donors. All donors were Caucasian adults living in Nashville, Tennessee, USA. Magnetic negative selection was used to enrich CD4+ T cells, after which naive cells were positively selected on CD45RA and the negative fraction became the memory subset. Blood was obtained by leukapheresis, after which PBMCs were separated by Ficoll-Histopaque density gradient centrifugation and cryopreserved in liquid nitrogen vapor phase. Purity and quantity of every magnetically sorted T cell population were checked by analytical flow cytometry. Each sorted fraction had its genomic DNA isolated and then quantified by UV absorbance on a Nanodrop 2000c. As for this clone: Its specific antigen is unknown. Base qualities were left out, and no much larger clone turns up one base away.

The rearrangement combines TRBV5-8 with TRBJ2-5; TRBD2 aligns with 8 central bases. The receptor's source is a man between 18 and 35 years old in good health. The source material was memory CD4+ T cells sorted from blood. The cell subset or site label, as the study defines it: CD45RA-negative fraction. The CDR3 is CASSSGGRKGETQYF. The DNA reads as follows: TGTGCCAGCAGCTCCGGCGGGAGGAAAGGAGAGACCCAGTACTTC.